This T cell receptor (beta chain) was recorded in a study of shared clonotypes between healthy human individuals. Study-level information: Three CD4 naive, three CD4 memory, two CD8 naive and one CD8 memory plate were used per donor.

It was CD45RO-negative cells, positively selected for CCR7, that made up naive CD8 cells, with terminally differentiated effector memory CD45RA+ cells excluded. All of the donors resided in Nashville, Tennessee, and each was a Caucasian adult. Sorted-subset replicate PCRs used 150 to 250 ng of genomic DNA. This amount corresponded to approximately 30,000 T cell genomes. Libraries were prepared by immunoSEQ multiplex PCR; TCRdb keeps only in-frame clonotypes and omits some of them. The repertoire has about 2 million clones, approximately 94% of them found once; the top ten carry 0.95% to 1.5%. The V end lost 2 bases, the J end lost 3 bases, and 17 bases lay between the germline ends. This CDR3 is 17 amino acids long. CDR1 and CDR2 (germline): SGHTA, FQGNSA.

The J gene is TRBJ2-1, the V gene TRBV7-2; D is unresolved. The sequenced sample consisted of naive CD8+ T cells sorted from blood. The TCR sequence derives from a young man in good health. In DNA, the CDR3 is TGTGCCAGCAGCTTATTTGACCTCCGAGCCCTCTACAATGAGCAGTTCTTC. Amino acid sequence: CASSLFDLRALYNEQFF. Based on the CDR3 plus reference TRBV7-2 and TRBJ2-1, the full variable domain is GAGVSQSPSNKVTEKGKDVELRCDPISGHTALYWYRQSLGQGLEFLIYFQGNSAPDKSGLPSDRFSAERTGGSVSTLTIQRTQQEDSAVYLCASSLFDLRALYNEQFFGPGTRLTVL.